The 9 T cell receptor beta chains presented below share a single source sample, sequenced in a study of cytomegalovirus exposure and HLA in healthy donors. The PCR used 60 Vbeta and 13 Jbeta primers. Sequencing used immunoSEQ multiplex PCR; TCRdb keeps in-frame clones, though not all of them. This repertoire shows nearly 110,000 clones, 73% found once; its top ten account for 7.8%. Source material: PBMCs. These receptors all come from a man aged 25 to 40 in good health and CMV-seronegative.

This clone was seen more than once but under ten times. The chain combines TRBV7-8 with TRBJ2-6; D not resolved. This CDR3 region has 15 residues. Germline-derived CDR1 and CDR2 are SGHVS and FQNEAQ. V was shortened by 1 base and J by 0 bases, with 4 bases between the two germline ends. The CDR3 here is CASSLGSSGANVLTF. CDR3 nucleotides: TGTGCCAGCAGCTTAGGGAGCTCTGGGGCCAACGTCCTGACTTTC.

This chain joins TRBV9 and TRBJ2-1; possible D gene TRBD2, 5 bases. Germline values: CDR1 SGDLS, CDR2 YYNGEE. The CDR3 has 16 amino acids. Deletions cut 2 bases from V and 0 bases from J, with 12 bases between. This chain's CDR3 is CASSVRRASSYNEQFF. For the CDR3, the DNA is TGTGCCAGCAGCGTTCGGCGGGCCAGCTCCTACAATGAGCAGTTCTTC.

The DNA of the CDR3 is TGTGCCAGCAGCTATGACAACCCCCCGAACAATGAGCAGTTCTTC. Translated, it gives CASSYDNPPNNEQFF. The gene calls are TRBV5-8 and TRBJ2-1; D remains unclear. The CDR3 spans 15 residues. Germline CDR1 SGHTS, CDR2 YDEGEE. The V end was cut by 3 bases, the J end by 5 bases, with 15 bases between.

This clone was picked up a small number of times. In DNA, the CDR3 is TGTGCCAGCCGGACACTTAACTATGGCTACACCTTC. Translated, it gives CASRTLNYGYTF. The chain is built from TRBV2 and TRBJ1-2, with D perhaps TRBD1 (5 bases). Germline CDR1 SNHLY, CDR2 FYNNEI. The CDR3 covers 12 residues. Trimming cost V 8 bases and J 1 base, with 8 bases left between them. The full variable domain, with the rest looked up from reference TRBV2 and TRBJ1-2, is EPEVTQTPSHQVTQMGQEVILRCVPISNHLYFYWYRQILGQKVEFLVSFYNNEISEKSEIFDDQFSVERPDGSNFTLKIRSTKLEDSAMYFCASRTLNYGYTFGSGTRLTVV.

The CDR3 is CASSLRRQGEAFF. CDR3 DNA: TGTGCCAGCAGCTTGCGACGACAGGGGGAAGCTTTCTTT. The gene calls are TRBV5-5 and TRBJ1-1; 8 bases fit TRBD1. There are 13 residues in the CDR3. Germline-derived CDR1 and CDR2 are SGHKS and YYEKEE (reference sequence). Trimming took 1 base from V and 8 from J; bases not matched to a gene: 4.

This sequence joins TRBV7-3 and TRBJ2-1; 7 nucleotides line up with TRBD1. Germline CDR1 and CDR2: SGHTA and FQGTGA. V was pared by 5 bases and J by 9 bases, with 7 bases of the junction left unmatched. The CDR3 extends over 13 amino acids. The chain's CDR3 is CASSPTGAPEQFF. The DNA of the CDR3 is TGTGCCAGCAGCCCCACAGGGGCTCCTGAGCAGTTCTTC.

This chain links TRBV4-2 with TRBJ1-2; D remains ambiguous. Per the germline V gene, CDR1 is LGHNA and CDR2 is YNFKEQ. V gave up 0 bases and J gave up 4 bases, with 18 bases separating them. The CDR3 has 17 residues. The CDR3 region is CASSQDTHAGLSYGYTF. The CDR3 DNA is TGTGCCAGCAGCCAAGATACCCACGCAGGACTTAGCTATGGCTACACCTTC.

CDR3 nucleotide sequence: TGTGCCAGCAGGGAAATGGGCGAGCAGTTCTTC. Its translation is CASREMGEQFF. The chain has TRBV6-1 and TRBJ2-1; D unclear. The CDR3 loop spans 11 amino acids. Germline assignment: CDR1 MNHNS and CDR2 SASEGT. The V and J ends lost 6 bases and 10 bases respectively, with 10 bases between them.

This clone was seen only a few times. The gene calls are TRBV6-5 and TRBJ2-3; 7 bases fit TRBD2. CDR3 length equals 14 residues. Looked up from germline, CDR1 is MNHEY and CDR2 is SVGAGI. Trimming cost V 5 bases and J 2 bases; bases outside gene matches: 4. The CDR3 nucleotides are TGTGCCAGCAGTCGGGGGAGGGCCACAGATACGCAGTATTTT. The encoded protein is CASSRGRATDTQYF.